A selection of T cell receptor beta chains follows, all from one sample in a study of shared clonotypes between healthy human individuals. Libraries were prepared by immunoSEQ multiplex PCR; TCRdb keeps only in-frame clonotypes and omits some of them. In the table there are about 1.1 million clones, roughly 77% of which are singletons. Input material: memory CD4+ T cells from PBMCs. The origin of the receptors is a young man in good health. Some clones in this sample may be carry-over from other donors' samples. Both conserved end residues are part of each CDR3. A D gene is named only where the DNA matches it firmly. Rows may omit the clone size; those that give it use once, few, many or a size class.

TRBV28,NA,TRBJ1-2,NA,CASKGGAFSGYTF,TGTGCCAGCAAGGGGGGCGCATTTAGTGGCTACACCTTC
TRBV7-3,NA,TRBJ2-1,TRBD2,CASSGTSGSYNEQFF,TGTGCCAGCAGCGGGACTAGCGGGAGTTACAATGAGCAGTTCTTC
TRBV5-6,once,TRBJ2-5,NA,CASSLGSAGYQETQYF,TGTGCCAGCAGCTTGGGATCGGCGGGGTATCAAGAGACCCAGTACTTC
TRBV9,NA,TRBJ1-5,NA,CASSLGFYSNQPQHF,TGTGCCAGCAGCCTAGGGTTTTATAGCAATCAGCCCCAGCATTTT
TRBV4-2,NA,TRBJ2-1,TRBD2,CASSPPGLAASGGDEQFF,TGTGCCAGCAGCCCGCCGGGACTAGCGGCGTCCGGGGGCGATGAGCAGTTCTTC
TRBV20-1,few,TRBJ1-1,NA,CSAAVEAFF,TGCAGTGCTGCGGTAGAAGCTTTCTTT
TRBV2,once,TRBJ1-5,NA,CASRPEGTQPQHF,TGTGCCAGCAGGCCGGAAGGTACGCAGCCCCAGCATTTT
TRBV15,NA,TRBJ1-4,TRBD1,CATSLQGAGNEKLFF,TGTGCCACCAGCCTACAGGGGGCAGGTAATGAAAAACTGTTTTTT
TRBV11-2,NA,TRBJ1-1,TRBD1,CASSSNRGWTEAFF,TGTGCCAGCAGCTCCAACAGGGGATGGACTGAAGCTTTCTTT
TRBV27,NA,TRBJ2-6,NA,CASSDVGSGANVLTF,TGTGCCAGCAGTGATGTTGGTTCTGGGGCCAACGTCCTGACTTTC
TRBV5-1,NA,TRBJ1-4,NA,CASSLEWGESEKLFF,TGCGCCAGCAGCTTGGAATGGGGGGAGAGCGAAAAACTGTTTTTT
TRBV5-6,NA,TRBJ2-4,NA,CASSYIDSRNIQYF,TGTGCCAGCAGCTATATAGATAGCCGAAACATTCAGTACTTC
TRBV7-8,NA,TRBJ2-3,NA,CASSLQGLDTQYF,TGTGCCAGCAGCTTACAGGGTCTGGATACGCAGTATTTT
TRBV9,NA,TRBJ2-3,TRBD2,CASSLGLAGLTDTQYF,TGTGCCAGCAGCCTCGGACTAGCGGGACTCACAGATACGCAGTATTTT
TRBV4-3,NA,TRBJ2-1,NA,CASSQSPGTPGEGEQFF,TGCGCCAGCAGCCAGAGCCCCGGGACTCCAGGGGAGGGTGAGCAGTTCTTC
TRBV30,few,TRBJ1-2,NA,CAWSASRGNGYTF,TGTGCCTGGAGCGCCTCACGGGGTAATGGCTACACCTTC
TRBV9,NA,TRBJ2-1,TRBD2,CASSVSGTSGYNEQFF,TGTGCCAGCAGCGTATCCGGGACTAGCGGCTACAATGAGCAGTTCTTC
TRBV11-2,NA,TRBJ2-2,TRBD2,CAAAKGGGRVPGELFF,TGTGCCGCAGCAAAGGGCGGCGGGAGAGTCCCCGGGGAGCTGTTTTTT
TRBV6-1,NA,TRBJ2-7,NA,CVSSEVWTTTYEQYF,TGTGTCAGCAGTGAAGTGTGGACTACCACCTACGAGCAGTACTTC
TRBV7-9,few,TRBJ2-7,TRBD1,CASSYNDRADEQYF,TGTGCCAGCAGCTACAACGACAGGGCAGACGAGCAGTACTTC
TRBV7-2,NA,TRBJ2-7,NA,CASSLVGATEQYF,TGTGCCAGCAGCTTAGTAGGTGCCACGGAGCAGTACTTC
TRBV7-7,once,TRBJ2-1,TRBD2,CASSLGIAGAEQFF,TGTGCCAGCAGCTTAGGGATAGCGGGGGCGGAGCAGTTCTTC
TRBV18,NA,TRBJ1-2,NA,CASSPPGAYGYTF,TGTGCCAGCTCACCCCCTGGAGCCTATGGCTACACCTTC
TRBV7-6,NA,TRBJ2-5,NA,CASSWGLQETQYF,TGTGCCAGCAGCTGGGGTCTCCAGGAGACCCAGTACTTC
TRBV4-2,NA,TRBJ2-3,NA,CASSQEGAGDTQYF,TGTGCCAGCAGCCAAGAAGGGGCGGGAGATACGCAGTATTTT
TRBV15,NA,TRBJ2-1,NA,CATSSAVQRFSSYNEQFF,TGTGCCACCAGCAGTGCGGTACAGCGGTTCAGCTCCTACAATGAGCAGTTCTTC
TRBV19,NA,TRBJ1-2,NA,CASSIVPGTGNYGYTF,TGTGCCAGTAGTATAGTTCCGGGAACTGGGAACTATGGCTACACCTTC
TRBV6-1,NA,TRBJ2-2,NA,CASSVRARDTGELFF,TGTGCCAGCAGCGTCAGGGCTAGAGACACCGGGGAGCTGTTTTTT
TRBV4-1,NA,TRBJ2-2,NA,CASSQPYLNTGELFF,TGCGCCAGCAGCCAACCTTACCTGAACACCGGGGAGCTGTTTTTT
TRBV9,NA,TRBJ2-3,NA,CASSVGAAYTDTQYF,TGTGCCAGCAGCGTAGGGGCAGCTTACACAGATACGCAGTATTTT
TRBV5-1,NA,TRBJ2-2,NA,CASSSGQPNTGELFF,TGCGCCAGCAGCTCGGGACAACCGAACACCGGGGAGCTGTTTTTT
TRBV6-5,NA,TRBJ1-1,NA,CASSRQGANTEAFF,TGTGCCAGCAGCCGCCAGGGAGCGAACACTGAAGCTTTCTTT
TRBV19,NA,TRBJ2-3,TRBD1,CASSPARDRGTDTQYF,TGTGCCAGTAGTCCCGCTCGAGACAGGGGCACAGATACGCAGTATTTT
TRBV18,NA,TRBJ2-3,TRBD1,CASSPLFSRQGDTQYF,TGTGCCAGCTCACCACTCTTCTCTAGACAGGGCGATACGCAGTATTTT
TRBV5-1,many,TRBJ1-5,NA,CASRYGVGQPQHF,TGCGCCAGCAGATATGGGGTCGGACAGCCCCAGCATTTT
TRBV5-1,few,TRBJ1-1,NA,CASSVRGTEAFF,TGCGCCAGCAGCGTTCGAGGGACTGAAGCTTTCTTT
TRBV7-8,NA,TRBJ2-2,NA,CASSLVSFGGELFF,TGTGCCAGCAGCTTGGTCAGTTTTGGCGGGGAGCTGTTTTTT
TRBV4-1,few,TRBJ1-1,TRBD1,CASRRQGAFF,TGCGCCAGCAGGAGACAGGGAGCTTTCTTT
TRBV27,NA,TRBJ2-1,TRBD2,CASSLTGLMGNEQFF,TGTGCCAGCAGTTTAACGGGACTAATGGGTAATGAGCAGTTCTTC
TRBV5-1,NA,TRBJ2-7,TRBD1,CASSPTGGGYEQYF,TGCGCCAGCAGCCCGACAGGGGGCGGCTACGAGCAGTACTTC
TRBV4-1,NA,TRBJ1-3,TRBD1,CASSQETGVNGNTIYF,TGCGCCAGCAGCCAAGAAACAGGGGTGAATGGAAACACCATATATTTT
TRBV7-9,NA,TRBJ1-1,NA,CASSLVYGNTEAFF,TGTGCCAGCAGCTTAGTTTACGGGAACACTGAAGCTTTCTTT
TRBV6-4,NA,TRBJ1-2,TRBD1,CASSQTGESGYGYTF,TGTGCCAGCAGTCAAACAGGGGAATCCGGCTATGGCTACACCTTC
TRBV9,NA,TRBJ1-1,NA,CASSTDPGGTEAFF,TGTGCCAGCAGCACGGACCCCGGTGGGACTGAAGCTTTCTTT
TRBV7-9,NA,TRBJ2-7,TRBD1,CASSLRQGPYEQYF,TGTGCCAGCAGCTTACGACAGGGTCCCTACGAGCAGTACTTC
TRBV9,NA,TRBJ2-5,TRBD2,CASSVDASGRSETQYF,TGTGCCAGCAGCGTAGATGCTAGCGGGAGGTCGGAGACCCAGTACTTC
TRBV7-9,NA,TRBJ2-5,NA,CASSQTESAQYF,TGTGCCAGCAGCCAGACCGAGTCGGCCCAGTACTTC
TRBV15,NA,TRBJ2-7,NA,CATSPSPGSVGEQYF,TGTGCCACCAGCCCGTCCCCGGGAAGTGTGGGGGAGCAGTACTTC
TRBV7-9,few,TRBJ1-1,NA,CASSLGVGTEAFF,TGTGCCAGCAGCTTAGGGGTAGGGACTGAAGCTTTCTTT
TRBV11-2,NA,TRBJ2-7,NA,CASSPRGTVAYEQYF,TGTGCCAGCAGCCCCCGGGGGACGGTAGCCTACGAGCAGTACTTC
TRBV7-6,NA,TRBJ1-1,NA,CASSPNEYLDEAFF,TGTGCCAGCAGCCCCAATGAATACTTGGATGAAGCTTTCTTT
TRBV11-1,NA,TRBJ2-3,NA,CASSGTIGTDTQYF,TGTGCCAGCAGCGGGACAATAGGCACAGATACGCAGTATTTT
TRBV6-5,NA,TRBJ2-5,TRBD1,CASSRTQGAQETQYF,TGTGCCAGCAGTCGAACGCAGGGGGCACAAGAGACCCAGTACTTC
TRBV7-3,NA,TRBJ1-3,TRBD1,CASSLQPQGGGFGNTIYF,TGTGCCAGCAGCTTGCAACCTCAGGGAGGGGGCTTTGGAAACACCATATATTTT
TRBV4-3,NA,TRBJ2-5,NA,CASSRGLGYQETQYF,TGCGCCAGCAGCCGGGGGCTCGGGTACCAAGAGACCCAGTACTTC
TRBV7-8,NA,TRBJ1-4,NA,CASSRGGTGNEKLFF,TGTGCCAGCAGTCGAGGTGGGACGGGTAATGAAAAACTGTTTTTT
TRBV18,NA,TRBJ2-7,TRBD2,CASSPLAGGSYEQYF,TGTGCCAGCTCACCATTAGCGGGAGGCTCCTACGAGCAGTACTTC
TRBV30,NA,TRBJ2-5,NA,CAWSGGPQETQYF,TGTGCCTGGAGTGGGGGGCCTCAAGAGACCCAGTACTTC